This TCR beta chain was sequenced during a study of T cell responses to AZD1222 COVID-19 vaccine. Study-level results: Most donors were white British, females outnumbered males, and clonal diversity was possibly underestimated.

The CDR3 loop spans 14 amino acids. Germline V gene sequence: CDR1 LGHNA, CDR2 YSLEER. Trimming removed 1 base from V and 4 bases from J; junction bases left unmatched: 4. Clones were sequenced by immunoSEQ multiplex PCR, and TCRdb holds only the in-frame ones, with some missing. The sample includes around 78,000 clones, around 90% of them seen just once. Notes on this clone: No antigen is known for it.

The origin of this receptor is an adult in good health. This sequence joins TRBV4-3 and TRBJ2-7, with TRBD2 matching 7 bases. The sequenced sample was peripheral blood, obtained on day 0 of MenACWY control vaccination. CDR3 nucleotides: TGCGCCAGCAGCCAAGGGGAGGGGTGGTACGAGCAGTACTTC. Protein product: CASSQGEGWYEQYF.